The clone carrying this T cell receptor (beta chain) was found a few times. No antigen is known for it. The record originates from a study of T-cell reconstitution after alpha-beta-depleted transplantation in children. Study-wide points: Approximately two months post-transplant, alpha-beta T cells reportedly originated from several hundred expanded graft clones. There were some patients whose high TCRbeta diversity at day 60 came from surviving recipient T cells and thymic progenitors. When one year had passed after transplant, most T-cell counts and diversity came from newly produced T cells.

Preparation of the TCRbeta library was carried out with unique molecular identifiers. Each CDR3 protein gets one entry after TCRdb re-called the PCR reads with MiXCR. The sample carries about 32,000 distinct CDR3 sequences, approximately 7% recorded once. Germline loops: CDR1 SNHLY, CDR2 FYNNEI. The V end lost 6 bases, the J end lost 7 bases, and 9 bases lay between the germline ends. The CDR3 sequence is 11 residues long. The material was peripheral blood, obtained 60 days after TCRalphabeta/CD19-depleted stem cell transplant. This clonotype was obtained from a child less than two years old who had a stem cell transplant for acute myeloid leukemia, so the T cells may come from the graft donor. The V and J genes are TRBV2 and TRBJ2-5, with D perhaps matching TRBD2 (6 bases). The DNA of the CDR3 is TGTGCCAGCAGGGGACTCAGGACCCAGTACTTC. It is translated as CASRGLRTQYF.